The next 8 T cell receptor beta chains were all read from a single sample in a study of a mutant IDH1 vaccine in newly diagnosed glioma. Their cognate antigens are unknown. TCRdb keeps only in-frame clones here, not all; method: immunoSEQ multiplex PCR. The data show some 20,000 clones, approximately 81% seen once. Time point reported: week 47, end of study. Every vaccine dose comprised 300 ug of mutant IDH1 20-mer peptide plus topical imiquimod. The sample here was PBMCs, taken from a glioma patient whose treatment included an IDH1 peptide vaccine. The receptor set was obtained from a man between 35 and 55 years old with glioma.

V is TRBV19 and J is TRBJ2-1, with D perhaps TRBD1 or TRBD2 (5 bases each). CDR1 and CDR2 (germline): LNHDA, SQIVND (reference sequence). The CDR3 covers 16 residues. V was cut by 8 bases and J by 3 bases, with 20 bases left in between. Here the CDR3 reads CASPFRHGTLYNEQFF. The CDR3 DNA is TGTGCCAGTCCCTTCAGACACGGGACCCTCTACAATGAGCAGTTCTTC.

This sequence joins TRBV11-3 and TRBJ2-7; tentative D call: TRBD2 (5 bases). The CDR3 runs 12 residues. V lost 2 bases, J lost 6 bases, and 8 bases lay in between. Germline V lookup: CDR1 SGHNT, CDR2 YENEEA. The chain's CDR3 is CASSLPGGEQYF. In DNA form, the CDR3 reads TGTGCCAGCAGCTTACCAGGAGGCGAGCAGTACTTC.

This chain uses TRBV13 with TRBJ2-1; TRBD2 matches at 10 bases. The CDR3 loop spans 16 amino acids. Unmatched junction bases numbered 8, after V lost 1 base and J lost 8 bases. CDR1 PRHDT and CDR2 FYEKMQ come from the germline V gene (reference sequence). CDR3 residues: CASSLVASGSGYEQFF. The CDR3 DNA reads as TGTGCCAGCAGCTTAGTGGCTAGCGGGAGTGGCTATGAGCAGTTCTTC.

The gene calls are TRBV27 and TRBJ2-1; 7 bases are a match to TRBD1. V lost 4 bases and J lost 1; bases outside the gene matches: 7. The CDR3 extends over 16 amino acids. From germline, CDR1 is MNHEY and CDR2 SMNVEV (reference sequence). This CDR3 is CASSSGTVGSYNEQFF. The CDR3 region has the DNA TGTGCCAGCAGTTCCGGGACAGTGGGGTCCTACAATGAGCAGTTCTTC.

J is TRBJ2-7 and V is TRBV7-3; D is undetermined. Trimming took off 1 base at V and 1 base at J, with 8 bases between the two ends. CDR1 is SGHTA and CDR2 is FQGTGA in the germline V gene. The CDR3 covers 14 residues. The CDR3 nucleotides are TGTGCCAGCAGCTTAAATCCAGCATCCTACGAGCAGTACTTC. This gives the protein CASSLNPASYEQYF.

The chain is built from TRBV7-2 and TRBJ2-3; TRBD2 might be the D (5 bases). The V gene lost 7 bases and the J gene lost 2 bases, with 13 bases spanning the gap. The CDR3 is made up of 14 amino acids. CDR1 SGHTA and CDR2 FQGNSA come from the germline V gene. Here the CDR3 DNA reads TGTGCCAGCACTGGACGGGGAATCACAGATACGCAGTATTTT. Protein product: CASTGRGITDTQYF.

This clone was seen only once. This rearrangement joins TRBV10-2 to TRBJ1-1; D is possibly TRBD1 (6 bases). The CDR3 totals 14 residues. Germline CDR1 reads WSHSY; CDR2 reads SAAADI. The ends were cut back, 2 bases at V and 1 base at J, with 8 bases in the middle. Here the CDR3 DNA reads TGCGCCAGCAGTGAGGGACAGTCGAACACTGAAGCTTTCTTT. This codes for CASSEGQSNTEAFF.

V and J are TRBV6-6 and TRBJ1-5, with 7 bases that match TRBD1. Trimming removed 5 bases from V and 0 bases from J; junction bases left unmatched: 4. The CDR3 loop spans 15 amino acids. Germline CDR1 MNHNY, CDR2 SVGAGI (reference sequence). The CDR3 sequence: CASSRQGYSNQPQHF. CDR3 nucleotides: TGTGCCAGCAGTAGACAGGGCTATAGCAATCAGCCCCAGCATTTT.